This T cell receptor (beta chain) appears in the sequencing data of a study of blood T cell repertoires in COVID-19 (TCRdb year 2020). With regard to the full study: Collaborator samples came from the United States, Italy and Spain and covered acute and convalescent phases of COVID-19. The prospective study material was composed of cDNA or gDNA derived from T cells, B-cell-depleted T cells, or PBMCs. The dataset comprised deeply sampled blood TCRbeta repertoires from subjects exposed to, actively infected with, or recovered from COVID-19. A freely available public database, intended as a resource for researchers studying the immune response to SARS-CoV-2, is where the repertoires were released. Samples came from the ongoing ImmuneRACE study (first 160 participants) plus 1,254 subjects from 6 global collaborators. Sample metadata almost always included a de-identified subject ID, COVID-19 status, age in years and sex. Where available, HLA class I and class II types were taken from metadata supplied by the sample provider and were not determined by assay-based typing. What the authors observed across the whole study: Clinical and demographic metadata were provided uncurated, with the amount varying by source and participant.

In Seattle, one collaborating source enrolled patients while the infection was active and tracked those patients longitudinally over the course of disease. Each collaborating institution followed its own protocols to collect whole blood in K2EDTA tubes. For TCRbeta analysis, collaborators shipped samples as frozen whole blood, isolated PBMCs, or DNA extracted from either of those sample types. This clone was picked up one time. Its antigen target is currently unknown. The record has no base qualities; no much larger clone is one base away. The immunoSEQ Assay, a bias-controlled multiplex PCR, was used to amplify TCRbeta CDR3 regions from genomic DNA. Processing in the source paper ran as follows. The number of nucleated cells in each sample was estimated by amplification of reference gene primers within the assay. Sequence reads were collapsed and filtered to measure the absolute abundance of every unique TCRbeta CDR3 rearrangement. For each sample, productive Simpson clonality was calculated as the square root of Simpson's diversity index across productive rearrangements. TCRdb mirrors the immuneACCESS table, restricted to in-frame sequences. Some clones are absent from its copies; in checked studies, under half trace to an unresolved V gene, and the reason for the others is unknown. D and trimming were read from the DNA, whereas the V and J calls and clone size are those reported in that table. The sample data list tens of thousands of clones, and around 89% of these were observed just once. Together, the top ten hold 2.7% of the sample.

This receptor was obtained from a man aged 45-60 years with COVID-19, enrolled during active disease. Specimen: peripheral blood.

CDR3 region: CASSHKGQGGEQFF. The nucleotide sequence reads as follows: TGTGCCAGCAGCCACAAAGGACAGGGTGGTGAGCAGTTCTTC. The chain is encoded by TRBV7-9 joined to TRBJ2-1; 8 of the junction bases match TRBD1. There are 14 amino acids in the CDR3, from cysteine to phenylalanine inclusive. The read is trimmed to its CDR3 DNA, 42 bases read in frame from base 1. The V end gives up 5 bases and the J end 9 bases, leaving 9 bases in the junction not matched to a gene. Via the germline V gene (reference sequence), CDR1 is SEHNR and CDR2 FQNEAQ.